These T cell receptor beta chains were read from a single sample in a study of blood T cell repertoires in COVID-19. Profiling relied on immunoSEQ multiplex PCR, and the TCRdb table lists in-frame clones only, not all of them. The data show over 300,000 clones, around 89% seen once. Sequenced sample: PBMCs or T cells enriched from blood (not recorded which). The receptors were gathered from a woman in her thirties or forties who had recovered from COVID-19. CDR3s include the opening cysteine and the closing phenylalanine or tryptophan. D genes are given only for firm matches. The size entry is marked missing in some rows and otherwise reads once, few, many or a size class.

clone_size | j_call | d_call | v_call | cdr3_aa | cdr3_nt
few | TRBJ1-1 | TRBD1 | TRBV5-1 | CASSLGPGTGTEAFF | TGCGCCAGCAGCTTGGGTCCCGGGACAGGGACTGAAGCTTTCTTT
NA | TRBJ2-2 | TRBD2 | TRBV4-3 | CASSLGTGGNTGELFF | TGCGCCAGCAGCCTCGGGACGGGGGGGAACACCGGGGAGCTGTTTTTT
NA | TRBJ2-2 | TRBD1 | TRBV24-1 | CATQTGATPNTGELFF | TGTGCCACCCAGACAGGGGCCACACCGAACACCGGGGAGCTGTTTTTT
once | TRBJ2-7 | TRBD2 | TRBV10-3 | CAISGLAGAGEQYF | TGTGCCATCAGTGGCCTAGCGGGAGCGGGCGAGCAGTACTTC
NA | TRBJ1-4 | NA | TRBV2 | CASSDRGVPNEKLFF | TGTGCCAGCAGTGACCGCGGGGTCCCTAATGAAAAACTGTTTTTT
NA | TRBJ2-7 | NA | TRBV20-1 | CSASVLRGEQYF | TGCAGTGCTAGTGTCCTTCGGGGCGAGCAGTACTTC
NA | TRBJ2-1 | NA | TRBV25-1 | CASSVGTLNNEQFF | TGTGCCAGCAGTGTGGGGACTTTGAACAATGAGCAGTTCTTC
NA | TRBJ2-7 | TRBD1 | TRBV28 | CASSLPTGTGGYEQYF | TGTGCCAGCAGTTTACCCACCGGGACAGGGGGTTACGAGCAGTACTTC
NA | TRBJ2-3 | TRBD2 | TRBV6-5 | CASSLGTGGDTQYF | TGTGCCAGCAGCCTGGGGACGGGAGGGGATACGCAGTATTTT
NA | TRBJ1-1 | NA | TRBV14 | CAYRAGVEMNTEAFF | TGTGCCTACCGGGCGGGCGTAGAAATGAACACTGAAGCTTTCTTT
NA | TRBJ1-2 | TRBD1 | TRBV28 | CASSLGVNPGQGTFYTF | TGTGCCAGCAGTTTAGGGGTGAACCCCGGACAGGGGACCTTCTACACCTTC
few | TRBJ2-5 | NA | TRBV6-5 | CASKFRETQYF | TGTGCCAGCAAGTTCAGGGAGACCCAGTACTTC
once | TRBJ1-2 | NA | TRBV7-9 | CASKGANYGYTF | TGTGCCAGCAAAGGGGCTAACTATGGCTACACCTTC
NA | TRBJ1-3 | TRBD1 | TRBV5-4 | CASSLTGGLGGNTIYF | TGTGCCAGCAGCCTGACAGGGGGCCTGGGAGGAAACACCATATATTTT
NA | TRBJ1-4 | NA | TRBV5-1 | CASSSGTGNEKLFF | TGCGCCAGCAGCTCCGGCACAGGGAACGAAAAACTGTTTTTT
NA | TRBJ2-3 | NA | TRBV9 | CASSVGGSDTDTQYF | TGTGCCAGCAGCGTAGGGGGTAGCGACACAGATACGCAGTATTTT
NA | TRBJ2-7 | NA | TRBV7-2 | CASSSPPTGTYEQYF | TGTGCCAGCAGCTCCCCCCCGACAGGAACCTACGAGCAGTACTTC
few | TRBJ1-4 | TRBD1 | TRBV29-1 | CSVVTGEKLFF | TGCAGCGTTGTGACAGGGGAAAAACTGTTTTTT
once | TRBJ1-1 | NA | TRBV5-1 | CASSHLTGNTEAFF | TGCGCCAGCAGCCATCTGACAGGGAACACTGAAGCTTTCTTT
NA | TRBJ1-2 | TRBD1 | TRBV27 | CASSFRDSHGYTF | TGTGCCAGCAGTTTCCGGGACAGTCATGGCTACACCTTC